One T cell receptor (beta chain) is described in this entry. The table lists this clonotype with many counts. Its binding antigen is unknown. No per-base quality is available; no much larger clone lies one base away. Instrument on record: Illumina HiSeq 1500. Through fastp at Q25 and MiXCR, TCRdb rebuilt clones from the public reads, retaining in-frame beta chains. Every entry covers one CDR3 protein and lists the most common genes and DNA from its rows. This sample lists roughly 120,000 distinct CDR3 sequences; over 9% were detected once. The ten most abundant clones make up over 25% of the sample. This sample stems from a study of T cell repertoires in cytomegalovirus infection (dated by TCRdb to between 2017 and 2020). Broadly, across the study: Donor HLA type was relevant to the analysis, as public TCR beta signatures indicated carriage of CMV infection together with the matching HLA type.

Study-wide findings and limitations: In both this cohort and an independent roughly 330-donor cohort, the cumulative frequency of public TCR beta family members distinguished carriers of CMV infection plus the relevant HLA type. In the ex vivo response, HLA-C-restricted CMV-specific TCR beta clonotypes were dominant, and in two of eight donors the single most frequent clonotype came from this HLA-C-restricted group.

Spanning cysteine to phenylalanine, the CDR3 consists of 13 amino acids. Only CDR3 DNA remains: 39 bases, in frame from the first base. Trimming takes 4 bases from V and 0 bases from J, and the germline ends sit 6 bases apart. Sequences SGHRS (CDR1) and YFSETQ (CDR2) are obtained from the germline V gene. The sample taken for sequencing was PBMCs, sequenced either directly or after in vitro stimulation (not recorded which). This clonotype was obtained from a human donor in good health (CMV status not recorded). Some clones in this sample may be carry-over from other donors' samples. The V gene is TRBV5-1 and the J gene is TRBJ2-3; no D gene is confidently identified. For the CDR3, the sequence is CASSVDSTDTQYF. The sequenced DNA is TGCGCCAGCAGCGTAGATAGCACAGATACGCAGTATTTT.